Following are 19 T cell receptor beta chains from one sample sequenced in a study of blood T cell repertoires in COVID-19. Assay used: immunoSEQ multiplex PCR; TCRdb lists only in-frame clones, some missing. The sample holds hundreds of thousands of clones, 75% to 90% seen once. The sample comprised peripheral blood. The origin of the receptors is a woman between 50 and 59 years old with COVID-19, enrolled during active disease.

The chain carries TRBV30 and TRBJ1-4; TRBD1 agrees at 7 bases. Looked up from germline, CDR1 is GTSNPN and CDR2 is SVGIG (reference sequence). Losses at the gene ends were 2 bases for V and 4 bases for J; bases not matched to a gene: 7. This CDR3 region has 15 residues. CDR3 sequence (DNA): TGTGCCTGGAGTTTGCGACAGGGCGATAATGAAAAACTGTTTTTT. It specifies CAWSLRQGDNEKLFF.

The chain has TRBV7-9 and TRBJ1-4; 8 bases align to TRBD1. This CDR3 is built from 15 residues. Germline CDR1 reads SEHNR; CDR2 reads FQNEAQ (reference sequence). With V trimmed by 3 bases and J by 3 bases, 3 bases remained unmatched. The CDR3 protein is CASSFDRGANEKLFF. CDR3 nucleotide sequence: TGTGCCAGCAGCTTCGACAGGGGTGCTAATGAAAAACTGTTTTTT.

The chain links TRBV5-1 to TRBJ2-1; TRBD2 aligns across 13 bases. Germline V gene sequence: CDR1 SGHRS, CDR2 YFSETQ. The CDR3 consists of 19 residues. The ends lost 4 bases at V and 0 bases at J; junction bases unmatched: 10. The CDR3 region has the DNA TGCGCCAGCAGCGTAGGGACTAGCGGGATCTTTCGCTCCTACAATGAGCAGTTCTTC. This encodes CASSVGTSGIFRSYNEQFF.

The chain carries TRBV30 and TRBJ1-2, with 8 bases aligning to TRBD1. Looked up from germline, CDR1 is GTSNPN and CDR2 is SVGIG (reference sequence). Trimming removed 5 bases from V and 5 bases from J; junction bases left unmatched: 7. The CDR3 spans 13 residues. The CDR3, as DNA: TGTGCCTGGGGACAGGGCGCCGGGTATGGCTACACCTTC. Translating gives CAWGQGAGYGYTF.

J is TRBJ2-5 and V is TRBV11-3; D possibly corresponds to TRBD1 (5 bases). Trimming left V 0 bases short and J 4 bases short, with 12 bases between. The CDR3 loop spans 15 amino acids. Germline V gene lookup returns CDR1 SGHNT and CDR2 YENEEA. CDR3 bases: TGTGCCAGCAGCTTAGATCGACAGATTGGAGAGACCCAGTACTTC. This sequence encodes CASSLDRQIGETQYF.

The V gene is TRBV27, the J gene TRBJ2-5; D perhaps matches TRBD1 (6 bases). Trimming removed 1 base at V and 5 bases at J, with 17 bases between. Germline V gene lookup returns CDR1 MNHEY and CDR2 SMNVEV (reference sequence). This CDR3 has 16 residues. The CDR3 DNA is TGTGCCAGCAGTTTATTCGCAGGGGCCCAACTTGAGACCCAGTACTTC. It translates to CASSLFAGAQLETQYF.

Only a few counts were recorded for this clone. The chain is built from TRBV20-1 and TRBJ1-6; D remains ambiguous. The CDR3 has 13 amino acids. Germline V gene data show CDR1 as DFQATT and CDR2 as SNEGSKA (reference sequence). The V end was cut by 3 bases, the J end by 3 bases, with 6 bases between. CDR3 sequence reads: CSASPGYNSPLHF. In nucleotides, the CDR3 is TGCAGTGCTAGTCCGGGCTATAATTCACCCCTCCACTTT.

This clone was picked up one time. The V call is TRBV4-3, the J call TRBJ2-7; 8 nucleotides align to TRBD1. There are 16 residues in the CDR3. From germline, CDR1 is LGHNA and CDR2 YSLEER. V lost 1 base and J lost 1; bases outside the gene matches: 6. The CDR3 sequence: CASSQGRTGWSYEQYF. The CDR3 DNA sequence: TGCGCCAGCAGCCAAGGACGGACAGGGTGGTCCTACGAGCAGTACTTC.

The chain uses TRBV4-2 and TRBJ2-7; 10 bases match TRBD1. The V gene's germline CDR1 is LGHNA and CDR2 YNFKEQ. Losses at the gene ends were 3 bases for V and 0 bases for J; bases not matched to a gene: 2. The CDR3 extends over 15 amino acids. CDR3 region: CASSQGQGISYEQYF. The CDR3 bases are TGTGCCAGCAGCCAGGGACAGGGGATCTCCTACGAGCAGTACTTC.

The rearrangement joins TRBV5-1 to TRBJ1-4; D not certain. V lost 0 bases, J lost 3 bases, and 21 bases lay in between. This CDR3 contains 19 residues. In germline, CDR1 is SGHRS, CDR2 YFSETQ. The CDR3 DNA follows: TGCGCCAGCAGCTTGGAAGGTAGAAGCGGGTTGGCAGCTAATGAAAAACTGTTTTTT. This encodes CASSLEGRSGLAANEKLFF.

V gene TRBV18 combines with J gene TRBJ1-2; a possible D gene is TRBD1 (6 bases). CDR1 is KGHSH and CDR2 is LQKENI in the germline V gene. V was cut by 2 bases and J by 2 bases, with 9 bases left in between. This CDR3 spans 14 amino acids. The CDR3 DNA reads as TGTGCCAGCTCACCAAGTGGACAGAACTATGGCTACACCTTC. Translating it yields CASSPSGQNYGYTF. Variable domain in full (rest from reference TRBV18 and TRBJ1-2): NAGVMQNPRHLVRRRGQEARLRCSPMKGHSHVYWYRQLPEEGLKFMVYLQKENIIDESGMPKERFSAEFPKEGPSILRIQQVVRGDSAAYFCASSPSGQNYGYTFGSGTRLTVV.

The chain uses TRBV24-1 and TRBJ2-5; 9 bases fit TRBD2. The V gene's germline CDR1 is KGHDR and CDR2 SFDVKD. The CDR3 is made up of 14 amino acids. The ends lost 6 bases at V and 7 bases at J; junction bases unmatched: 8. The CDR3 here is CATSLAAGGMTQYF. CDR3 sequence (DNA): TGTGCCACCAGTTTAGCGGCGGGAGGGATGACCCAGTACTTC.

The CDR3 DNA sequence: TGTGCCAGCAGCAAAGCGGGGGCCTCCTACTACGAGCAGTACTTC. Translation: CASSKAGASYYEQYF. V is TRBV11-2 and J is TRBJ2-7, with TRBD2 matching 8 bases. Germline CDR1 SGHAT, CDR2 FQNNGV. The V gene end was trimmed by 5 bases and the J gene end by 3 bases; junction bases not matched to a gene: 9. The CDR3 has 15 amino acids.

V is TRBV7-3 and J is TRBJ2-2; 10 bases map to TRBD1. In germline, CDR1 is SGHTA, CDR2 FQGTGA. V dropped 5 bases and J dropped 4; count of bases not matched to a gene: 4. The CDR3 extends over 15 amino acids. CDR3 bases: TGTGCCAGCAGCCCGGGACAGGGGAGCACCGGGGAGCTGTTTTTT. Its protein is CASSPGQGSTGELFF.

The rearrangement links TRBV11-2 to TRBJ2-5; 8 bases line up with TRBD1. CDR3 length: 15 amino acids. V lost 3 bases and J lost 5; bases outside the gene matches: 8. The V gene's germline CDR1 is SGHAT and CDR2 FQNNGV. The DNA for the CDR3 is TGTGCCAGCAGCTTGGCCCCGACAGGGGCTGAGACCCAGTACTTC. Its protein is CASSLAPTGAETQYF.

The gene calls are TRBV14 and TRBJ1-3; no firm D call. Trimming removed 1 base from V and 0 bases from J, with 4 bases in between. Germline V gene lookup returns CDR1 SGHDN and CDR2 FVKESK. The CDR3 spans 14 residues. The DNA for the CDR3 is TGTGCCAGCAGCCAAGGTAGCTCTGGAAACACCATATATTTT. It yields the protein CASSQGSSGNTIYF.

J is TRBJ1-2 and V is TRBV21-1; the table names TRBD1, a call not compared with the DNA. TRBV21-1 is reported as a pseudogene. This CDR3 contains 13 residues. The CDR3 DNA reads TGTGCCAGCAGCGATCAGGGTCTCTATGGCTACACCTTC. Protein product: CASSDQGLYGYTF.

The chain links TRBV27 to TRBJ2-3; 8 bases fit TRBD2. The germline gives CDR1 MNHEY, CDR2 SMNVEV (reference sequence). The CDR3 sequence is 15 residues long. Unmatched junction bases numbered 7, after V lost 6 bases and J lost 2 bases. CDR3 protein: CASRGTSTTTDTQYF. The DNA for the CDR3 is TGTGCCAGCAGGGGGACTAGTACCACCACAGATACGCAGTATTTT.

This clone was seen a single time. The genes are TRBV5-1 and TRBJ1-2, with 7 bases lining up with TRBD1. Germline values: CDR1 SGHRS, CDR2 YFSETQ. J lost 2 bases, V lost 5 bases, and 9 bases had no gene match. The CDR3 extends over 15 amino acids. The CDR3 DNA reads TGCGCCAGCAGAGGGGCAGGGGGAATGAACTATGGCTACACCTTC. It encodes CASRGAGGMNYGYTF.